These T cell receptor beta chains were read from a single sample in a study of blood T cells in healthy people across ages. TCRdb redid the calling of the 5' RACE reads with MiXCR, one entry per CDR3 protein. The sample has about 730,000 distinct CDR3 sequences; roughly 43% are singletons. The sample consisted of blood. These receptors came from an older woman in good health. Each CDR3 is given with its conserved first and last residue. D genes are given only for firm matches. Expanded clones are given a class, and other clones once, few, many or no size at all.

TRBJ2-7 few TRBV12-3/TRBV12-4 17 TRBD2 TGTGCCAGCAGTTTACGCCTAGCGGGAGGGAGGGGTTCTCAGCAGTACTTC CASSLRLAGGRGSQQYF
TRBJ2-1 . TRBV6-6 15 TRBD2 TGTGCCAGCAGCTGGACTAGCGGGAGGGCGGGTGAGCAGTTCTTC CASSWTSGRAGEQFF
TRBJ2-7 . TRBV6-2/TRBV6-3 12 . TGTGCCAGCCAGCGGGCGACCTACGAGCAGTACTTC CASQRATYEQYF
TRBJ1-5 . TRBV12-3/TRBV12-4 13 . TGTGCCAGCAGCCTCCCCCCCAATCAGCCCCAGCATTTT CASSLPPNQPQHF
TRBJ2-2 . TRBV7-2 15 . TGTGCCAGCAGCTTACGGGGTACGAACACCGGGGAGCTGTTTTTT CASSLRGTNTGELFF
TRBJ2-2 . TRBV27 16 . TGTGCCAGCAGTTTATCTGGCGGGTGGAACACCGGGGAGCTGTTTTTT CASSLSGGWNTGELFF
TRBJ2-5 once TRBV6-2/TRBV6-3 16 TRBD2 TGTGCCAGCAGTTTGAATAGCGGGGAGTACCAAGAGACCCAGTACTTC CASSLNSGEYQETQYF
TRBJ2-7 . TRBV27 14 . TGTGCCAGCAGTTACCAGGGCTCCTACAATGAGCAGTACTTC CASSYQGSYNEQYF
TRBJ2-6 . TRBV24-1 15 . TGTGCCACCAGTGATTCAATCTCTGGGGCCAACGTCCTGACTTTC CATSDSISGANVLTF
TRBJ2-6 . TRBV5-6 17 . TGTGCCAGCAGCGGGACGGGACTGTACTCTGGGGCCAACGTCCAGACTTTC CASSGTGLYSGANVQTF
TRBJ2-5 . TRBV12-3/TRBV12-4 18 TRBD2 TGTGCCAGCAGTACTGGGACTAGCGGGGGGATTGGTGGCGAGACCCAGTACTTC CASSTGTSGGIGGETQYF
TRBJ2-3 many TRBV7-2 12 TRBD2 TGTGCCAGCAGCCCCGGGGGGAATACGCAGTATTTT CASSPGGNTQYF
TRBJ1-4 . TRBV12-3/TRBV12-4 14 TRBD1 TGTGCCAGCAGTCTCGAGACAGGGGGTGAAAAACTGTTTTTT CASSLETGGEKLFF
TRBJ2-3 . TRBV5-1 16 TRBD2 TGCGCCAGCAGCTTGGGGACTAGCGACTTGACAGATACGCAGTATTTT CASSLGTSDLTDTQYF
TRBJ1-1 . TRBV20-1 12 TRBD1 TGCAGTGCTAAAACAGGGGACACTGAAGCTTTCTTT CSAKTGDTEAFF
TRBJ1-2 . TRBV29-1 11 . TGCAGCGGTGGGGACGTCTATGGCTACACCTTC CSGGDVYGYTF
TRBJ2-1 once TRBV9 14 . TGTGCCGGCAGCGTAGTTAGCGGATACAATGAGCAGTTCTTC CAGSVVSGYNEQFF
TRBJ2-2 few TRBV29-1 16 . TGCAGCGTTGAAGATCTGGGGCGGGAGAACACCGGGGAGCTGTTTTTT CSVEDLGRENTGELFF
TRBJ2-7 . TRBV25-1 14 . TGTGCCAGCAGTGAATTGGGTACAAACTACGAGCAGTACTTC CASSELGTNYEQYF
TRBJ2-7 few TRBV6-2/TRBV6-3 16 . TGTGCCAGCAGTTACATATGGGGATCGGAACCCTACGAGCAGTACTTC CASSYIWGSEPYEQYF
TRBJ1-5 . TRBV7-9 15 TRBD1 TGTGCCAGCAGCGGACAGGGGGAAAGCAATCAGCCCCAGCATTTT CASSGQGESNQPQHF
TRBJ1-2 . TRBV6-6 15 TRBD1 TGTGCCAGCAGTTACTCGGGGACAGGCGTGGGAGGCTACACCTTC CASSYSGTGVGGYTF
TRBJ2-1 . TRBV5-1 14 TRBD2 TGCGCCAGCAGCTTCACCGGGGGGGCCGATGAGCAGTTCTTC CASSFTGGADEQFF
TRBJ2-5 few TRBV10-2 12 . TGCGCCAGCAGTGAGCCTGGACAGACCCAGTACTTC CASSEPGQTQYF
TRBJ2-3 few TRBV5-1 16 . TGCGCCAGCAGCTTGGCAGGCCCAGAAACCACAGATACGCAGTATTTT CASSLAGPETTDTQYF
TRBJ1-1 . TRBV20-1 14 . TGCAGTGCTAGCTTTCCGGGGATGAACACTGAAGCTTTCTTT CSASFPGMNTEAFF
TRBJ2-7 . TRBV14 15 . TGTGCCAGCAGCCAAGAACCCGGGGGCTGGTTTCCCCAGTACTTC CASSQEPGGWFPQYF
TRBJ2-2 . TRBV12-3/TRBV12-4 18 . TGTGCCAGCAGTCCCTTTGGGTATGTGACGAACACCCCCGGGGAGCTGTTTTTT CASSPFGYVTNTPGELFF
TRBJ1-2 many TRBV6-2/TRBV6-3 13 . TGTGCCAGCAGTTACCAAGTCGTCTATGGCTACACCTTC CASSYQVVYGYTF
TRBJ2-7 few TRBV7-9 13 . TGTGCCAGCAGCGCCCAACAGGGCAGCGAGCAGTACTTC CASSAQQGSEQYF
TRBJ2-3 . TRBV10-3 15 TRBD2 TGTGCCATCACAGGGACTAGCCTCCCGGAGGGTACGCAGTATTTT CAITGTSLPEGTQYF
TRBJ2-3 . TRBV7-2 14 . TGTGCCAGCAGCCGTGTAGCGGGCACAGATACGCAGTATTTT CASSRVAGTDTQYF
TRBJ2-1 many TRBV20-1 14 . TGCAGTGCTAGGCTCGGGACACTTTACAATGAGCAGTTCTTC CSARLGTLYNEQFF
TRBJ1-6 few TRBV6-5 14 TRBD1 TGTGCCAGCAACCACCGGGACAGAAATTCACCCCTCCACTTT CASNHRDRNSPLHF
TRBJ2-6 . TRBV20-1 16 TRBD2 TGCAGTGCTAGAGATTCTGGGGGGGCTGGGGCCAACGTCCTGACTTTC CSARDSGGAGANVLTF
TRBJ2-2 . TRBV25-1 16 . TGTGCCAGCAGTGAGTGGACCGGCATATCCACCGGGGAGCTGTTTTTT CASSEWTGISTGELFF
TRBJ1-2 few TRBV6-2/TRBV6-3 13 . TGTGCCAGCAGTTACTCGGGAGGCCCTGGCTACACCTTC CASSYSGGPGYTF
TRBJ2-5 . TRBV2 13 . TGTGCCAGCGTGATGGAGGTCGGGGAGACCCAGTACTTC CASVMEVGETQYF
TRBJ2-5 few TRBV6-5 14 . TGTGCCAGCAGTCTACCGGGACGACGGGAGACCCAGTACTTC CASSLPGRRETQYF
TRBJ2-7 few TRBV5-1 12 . TGCGCCAGCAGCTTGGTTCAAAACGAGCAGTACTTC CASSLVQNEQYF
TRBJ2-1 few TRBV5-6 14 TRBD1 TGTGCCAGCAGCTTAGGACAGGGGGCGCGTGAGCAGTTCTTC CASSLGQGAREQFF
TRBJ2-1 . TRBV6-2/TRBV6-3 15 . TGTGCCAGCAGTTACTCGATGCTGGGGTACAGTGAGCAGTTCTTC CASSYSMLGYSEQFF
TRBJ1-2 few TRBV4-2 14 . TGTGCCAGCAGCCAAGAGGGGGCTAACTATGGCTACACCTTC CASSQEGANYGYTF
TRBJ1-1 . TRBV15 14 . TGTGCCACCAGCTATCGGACGGTGAACACTGAAGCTTTCTTT CATSYRTVNTEAFF
TRBJ2-5 few TRBV6-6 14 TRBD2 TGTGCCAGCAGTCCCATAGCGGGGGTCGAGACCCAGTACTTC CASSPIAGVETQYF
TRBJ2-3 few TRBV7-9 19 TRBD2 TGTGCCAGCAGCTTGGGACTAGCGGGAGGGCCGGGTCGACAAGATACGCAGTATTTT CASSLGLAGGPGRQDTQYF
TRBJ2-1 . TRBV12-3/TRBV12-4 16 . TGTGCCAGCAGTTTAGGAGGGGGCGGGATGACCGGTGAGCAGTTCTTC CASSLGGGGMTGEQFF
TRBJ1-4 . TRBV6-5 17 TRBD1 TGTGCCAGCAGTTACATTTGGACAGGGGTGAAAGGGGAAAAACTGTTTTTT CASSYIWTGVKGEKLFF
TRBJ2-5 . TRBV7-3 13 . TGTGCCAGCAGCCCAAACAGGGACGATGAGCAGTACTTC CASSPNRDDEQYF
TRBJ2-1 few TRBV5-1 15 . TGCGCCAGCAGCTTTACCGTGAGCTCCTACAATGAGCAGTTCTTC CASSFTVSSYNEQFF
TRBJ2-7 . TRBV11-1 14 TRBD1 TGTGCCAGCAGCACTTGCAGGGGGCCCTACGAGCAGTACTTC CASSTCRGPYEQYF
TRBJ2-7 many TRBV4-2 11 . TGTGCCAGCAGACAGGGTTACGAGCAGTACTTC CASRQGYEQYF
TRBJ2-7 . TRBV10-3 14 . TGTGCCATCACCACGCAACGGTCCTACAATGAGCAGTACTTC CAITTQRSYNEQYF
TRBJ2-1 few TRBV7-9 16 TRBD2 TGTGCCAGCAGCCAAAGGACTAGCGGGGGCCGAAATGAGCAGTTCTTC CASSQRTSGGRNEQFF
TRBJ1-6 . TRBV20-1 17 . TGCAGTGCTAGAGACCGATCAAAGGGGGGGAATAATTCACCCCTCCACTTT CSARDRSKGGNNSPLHF
TRBJ1-1 few TRBV29-1 15 TRBD1 TGCAGCGTTGAAACGGATCGGACAGGGCCCACTGAAGCTTTCTTT CSVETDRTGPTEAFF
TRBJ2-7 few TRBV3-1 16 . TGTGCCAGCAGCCAAGATCAGGGGAAACGGCCTAATGAGCAGTACTTC CASSQDQGKRPNEQYF
TRBJ1-4 few TRBV27 13 TRBD1 TGTGCCAGCAGTTTCCAGGGGGACCAAAAACTGTTTTTT CASSFQGDQKLFF
TRBJ2-7 . TRBV7-9 14 . TGTGCCAGCAGCTCACGGGACGGGATGGACGAGCAGTACTTC CASSSRDGMDEQYF